This T cell receptor beta chain emerged from a study of metastatic and nonmetastatic thyroid tumors. Study background: Peripheral blood and tumor or nodule samples from malignant and benign thyroid patients were compared. Points from the study as a whole: It was reportedly found that TCR beta diversity was significantly higher in malignant thyroid tumors than in benign nodules, a difference seen in both blood and tumor samples.

No patient had received any treatment before thyroid surgery. In the original analysis: Building a distant-metastasis classifier for papillary thyroid cancer drew on CDR3 differences across clinicopathological groups. TCRdb re-analyzed the PCR reads through MiXCR. TCRdb's processing, not the authors' own work, is the source of the V and J calls. The sample holds roughly 81,000 clones, over 8.5% seen once. The germline V gene has CDR1 MNHNS and CDR2 SASEGT. J lost 6 bases, V lost 0 bases, and 1 base had no gene match. The CDR3 has 15 amino acids. This clone ranks as medium-sized. The antigen is unknown. This TCR came from a female donor with papillary thyroid cancer or a benign thyroid nodule (not recorded which). Some clones in this sample may be carry-over from other donors' samples. The V and J genes are TRBV6-1 and TRBJ2-1; 11 positions match TRBD2. Sequenced material: blood. CDR3 bases: TGTGCCAGCAGTGAAGCTAGCGGGGGGGCCAATGAGCAGTTCTTC. Residues: CASSEASGGANEQFF.